This is a list of T cell receptor beta chains from one sample in a study of CD8+ T cells in alopecia areata. Profiled with immunoSEQ multiplex PCR; TCRdb holds only in-frame clones, not every one. This sample yields under 150,000 clones, of which approximately 57% are seen a single time; approximately 5.1% belongs to the top ten. The starting material was CD4+ T cells sorted from blood, obtained at week 4, from a patient treated with tofacitinib. These receptors came from a human donor with alopecia areata. CDR3s leave out the opening cysteine and the closing phenylalanine or tryptophan. D genes are given only for firm matches.

d_gene: TRBD1; j_gene: TRBJ2-4; v_gene: TRBV19; CDR3aa: ASTATGGGNIQY
d_gene: TRBD1; j_gene: TRBJ1-5; v_gene: TRBV18; CDR3aa: ASSPSGGQPQH
d_gene: TRBD2; j_gene: TRBJ2-1; v_gene: TRBV2; CDR3aa: ASSELAGAYNEQF
d_gene: .; j_gene: TRBJ1-5; v_gene: TRBV30; CDR3aa: AWSLGVSYQPQH
d_gene: .; j_gene: TRBJ2-5; v_gene: TRBV30; CDR3aa: AWSSGTPGTQY
d_gene: .; j_gene: TRBJ1-2; v_gene: TRBV27; CDR3aa: ASFGRGDGYT
d_gene: TRBD1; j_gene: TRBJ2-1; v_gene: TRBV28; CDR3aa: ASILGGTGMHEQF
d_gene: .; j_gene: TRBJ1-2; v_gene: TRBV18; CDR3aa: ASSPSSGGEGGYT
d_gene: .; j_gene: TRBJ1-5; v_gene: TRBV7-3; CDR3aa: AIRISPGGSQPQH
d_gene: .; j_gene: TRBJ2-3; v_gene: TRBV29-1; CDR3aa: SERPGSTDTQY
d_gene: TRBD2; j_gene: TRBJ2-4; v_gene: TRBV5-1; CDR3aa: ASSLGTSGSKNIQY
d_gene: TRBD1; j_gene: TRBJ2-7; v_gene: TRBV7-7; CDR3aa: ASSLTQGHEQY
d_gene: TRBD1; j_gene: TRBJ1-1; v_gene: TRBV5-6; CDR3aa: ASSLVQGVTEAF
d_gene: .; j_gene: TRBJ1-1; v_gene: TRBV7-8; CDR3aa: ASSLARGLNTEAF
d_gene: .; j_gene: TRBJ2-1; v_gene: TRBV10-3; CDR3aa: AISEVAGSSYNEQF
d_gene: .; j_gene: TRBJ2-4; v_gene: TRBV7-3; CDR3aa: ASSLGQGYIQY
d_gene: .; j_gene: TRBJ2-2; v_gene: TRBV7-2; CDR3aa: ASSLSGGGGSGELF
d_gene: .; j_gene: TRBJ2-2; v_gene: TRBV5-1; CDR3aa: ASTIEDPSGGELF
d_gene: TRBD1; j_gene: TRBJ1-2; v_gene: TRBV18; CDR3aa: ASSSDRALRGYT
d_gene: .; j_gene: TRBJ2-5; v_gene: TRBV27; CDR3aa: ASSFGRQETQY
d_gene: TRBD1; j_gene: TRBJ1-2; v_gene: TRBV6-5; CDR3aa: ASSPTGTYGYT
d_gene: .; j_gene: TRBJ2-5; v_gene: TRBV18; CDR3aa: ASSRGLETQY
d_gene: .; j_gene: TRBJ2-5; v_gene: TRBV9; CDR3aa: ASSVSGGEETQY
d_gene: .; j_gene: TRBJ1-4; v_gene: TRBV5-1; CDR3aa: ASSLGQGGEKLF
d_gene: .; j_gene: TRBJ2-2; v_gene: TRBV6-4; CDR3aa: ARVLGHPGTGELF
d_gene: TRBD1; j_gene: TRBJ1-1; v_gene: TRBV28; CDR3aa: ASSSGQGVNTEAF
d_gene: .; j_gene: TRBJ2-7; v_gene: TRBV25-1; CDR3aa: ASSELVGEQY
d_gene: .; j_gene: TRBJ2-7; v_gene: TRBV30; CDR3aa: AWTTRGPGAEQY
d_gene: TRBD1; j_gene: TRBJ1-5; v_gene: TRBV19; CDR3aa: ASSDRGQSNQPQH
d_gene: .; j_gene: TRBJ1-5; v_gene: TRBV5-1; CDR3aa: ASSCRTLSNQPQH
d_gene: .; j_gene: TRBJ2-3; v_gene: TRBV4-1; CDR3aa: ASSHSAGKAQY
d_gene: TRBD1; j_gene: TRBJ2-2; v_gene: TRBV4-3; CDR3aa: ASRHLDRGTGELF
d_gene: .; j_gene: TRBJ2-7; v_gene: TRBV5-1; CDR3aa: ASSPGPSSYEQY
d_gene: .; j_gene: TRBJ1-2; v_gene: TRBV19; CDR3aa: ASSIHVQGGDGYT
d_gene: .; j_gene: TRBJ2-3; v_gene: TRBV4-3; CDR3aa: ASSQEGSTDTQY
d_gene: TRBD1; j_gene: TRBJ2-2; v_gene: TRBV7-3; CDR3aa: ASSSQGALDGELF
d_gene: .; j_gene: TRBJ2-3; v_gene: TRBV28; CDR3aa: ASSLGGAATDTQY
d_gene: TRBD1; j_gene: TRBJ2-5; v_gene: TRBV29-1; CDR3aa: SAKTGTGGETQY
d_gene: .; j_gene: TRBJ2-4; v_gene: TRBV30; CDR3aa: AWDHAKNIQY
d_gene: .; j_gene: TRBJ2-5; v_gene: TRBV27; CDR3aa: ASSLSGVETQY
d_gene: .; j_gene: TRBJ1-6; v_gene: TRBV5-1; CDR3aa: ASSLPGADSPLH
d_gene: .; j_gene: TRBJ2-7; v_gene: TRBV4-1; CDR3aa: ASSQGDGGYEQY
d_gene: .; j_gene: TRBJ2-7; v_gene: TRBV6-5; CDR3aa: ASRGGLINEQY
d_gene: TRBD1; j_gene: TRBJ2-7; v_gene: TRBV7-8; CDR3aa: ASSLRVGTGGYEQY
d_gene: .; j_gene: TRBJ2-4; v_gene: TRBV7-2; CDR3aa: ASSLEWAGPNIQY